The 26 T cell receptor beta chains below were found in one sample sequenced in a study of T cell responses to AZD1222 COVID-19 vaccine. The method was immunoSEQ multiplex PCR; TCRdb's version includes in-frame clones alone and lacks a portion of them. The table shows 130,000 or so clones, with roughly 85% occurring only once. Sequenced material: peripheral blood, taken 28 days after the second dose of the MenACWY control vaccine. The receptors shown here come from an adult who received the MenACWY meningococcal vaccine as a control.

This chain links TRBV27 with TRBJ2-2; possible D gene TRBD2, 6 bases. V was trimmed by 5 bases and J by 6 bases, leaving 16 bases between them. This CDR3 is built from 15 residues. The germline V gene encodes CDR1 MNHEY and CDR2 SMNVEV (reference sequence). CDR3: CASSKGTPQPGELFF. CDR3 in DNA: TGTGCCAGCAGTAAGGGGACTCCCCAGCCCGGGGAGCTGTTTTTT.

V usage is TRBV7-2 and J usage is TRBJ2-3, with TRBD1 identical over 10 bases. CDR1 SGHTA and CDR2 FQGNSA come from the germline V gene. There are 15 residues in the CDR3. Unmatched junction bases numbered 4, after V lost 4 bases and J lost 3 bases. The CDR3 coding sequence is TGTGCCAGCAGCTCCCGGACAGGGGGGACAGATACGCAGTATTTT. Residues: CASSSRTGGTDTQYF.

The gene calls are TRBV18 and TRBJ1-4; TRBD1 agrees at 9 bases. V was clipped by 6 bases and J by 5 bases; unmatched bases: 4. Germline lookup yields CDR1 KGHSH and CDR2 LQKENI. The CDR3 is 14 residues long. The CDR3 loop reads CASSFGTGNEKLFF. CDR3 nucleotide sequence: TGTGCCAGCTCCTTCGGGACAGGGAATGAAAAACTGTTTTTT.

The genes are TRBV18 and TRBJ2-7, with D possibly matching TRBD1 (6 bases). V lost 6 bases to trimming and J lost 5 bases, with 11 bases between them. This CDR3 is built from 12 residues. The germline CDR1 and CDR2 sequences are KGHSH and LQKENI. Here the CDR3 reads CASSPTGNEQYV. CDR3 in DNA: TGTGCCAGCTCGCCGACAGGCAACGAGCAGTACGTC.

The CDR3 DNA is TGCGCCAGCAGCTTGGTGGGAGGGGTAAACACTGAAGCTTTCTTT. Translation: CASSLVGGVNTEAFF. The V gene is TRBV5-1, the J gene TRBJ1-1; a weak D match, TRBD1 (5 bases). V was clipped by 0 bases and J by 2 bases, with 11 bases between them. This CDR3 region has 15 residues. In germline, CDR1 is SGHRS, CDR2 YFSETQ.

This chain joins TRBV29-1 and TRBJ2-1; maybe TRBD1 (5 bases). The germline V gene has CDR1 SQVTM and CDR2 ANQGSEA. This CDR3 spans 14 amino acids. V lost 7 bases and J 1 base, leaving 14 bases between the germline ends. CDR3: CSAPGRVSYNEQFF. The DNA of the CDR3 is TGCAGCGCCCCAGGGCGAGTTTCCTACAATGAGCAGTTCTTC.

The chain has TRBV19 and TRBJ1-1; possible D gene TRBD1, 5 bases. Germline values: CDR1 LNHDA, CDR2 SQIVND (reference sequence). Trimming removed 5 bases from V and 1 base from J, with 11 bases in between. The CDR3 totals 14 residues. CDR3 loop: CASSPRQGNTEAFF. The CDR3 region has the DNA TGTGCCAGTAGTCCCAGGCAGGGGAACACTGAAGCTTTCTTT.

This clone was observed once. V usage is TRBV5-6 and J usage is TRBJ2-7; D is perhaps TRBD1 or TRBD2 (5 bases each). The CDR3 consists of 13 residues. Trimming pared 0 bases from V and 6 bases from J, leaving 10 bases between. The V gene's germline CDR1 is SGHDT and CDR2 YYEEEE. The CDR3 DNA is TGTGCCAGCAGCTTGGTAGGGACGCGCGAGCAGTACGTC. Translation: CASSLVGTREQYV.

The chain joins TRBV25-1 to TRBJ1-1, with D perhaps matching TRBD1 (5 bases). Germline CDR1 is MGHDK and CDR2 is SYGVNS. V gave up 0 bases and J gave up 1 base, with 9 bases separating them. The CDR3 runs to 15 residues. The CDR3 region has the DNA TGTGCCAGCAGTGAATATCCAGGGTGGAACACTGAAGCTTTCTTT. Translating it yields CASSEYPGWNTEAFF.

This clone was detected only a few times. The chain carries TRBV7-9 and TRBJ2-3; tentatively, D is TRBD2 (6 bases). Germline-derived CDR1 and CDR2 are SEHNR and FQNEAQ (reference sequence). V gave up 8 bases and J gave up 2 bases, with 20 bases separating them. This CDR3 contains 16 residues. CDR3 in amino acids: CASSIAGSVITDTQYF. CDR3 coding DNA: TGTGCCAGCTCGATTGCGGGGTCGGTTATCACAGATACGCAGTATTTT.

The chain carries TRBV29-1 and TRBJ1-1; D ambiguous. The CDR3 has 13 amino acids. With 4 bases removed from V and 0 bases from J, the gap between germline ends came to 9 bases. Germline V CDR1 and CDR2: SQVTM, ANQGSEA. CDR3 loop: CSVVGLLNTEAFF. The CDR3 DNA is TGCAGCGTTGTAGGACTCCTGAACACTGAAGCTTTCTTT. Using reference TRBV29-1 and TRBJ1-1 for the parts outside the CDR3, the full variable domain is SAVISQKPSRDICQRGTSLTIQCQVDSQVTMMFWYRQQPGQSLTLIATANQGSEATYESGFVIDKFPISRPNLTFSTLTVSNMSPEDSSIYLCSVVGLLNTEAFFGQGTRLTVV.

The chain has TRBV7-2 and TRBJ1-2; D is unclear. The V end was cut by 5 bases, the J end by 7 bases, with 17 bases between. The CDR3 has 14 amino acids. Germline V CDR1 and CDR2: SGHTA, FQGNSA. The CDR3 DNA follows: TGTGCCAGCAGCCTTCGGACGGCCCCGGGTGGCTACACCTTC. Translated: CASSLRTAPGGYTF.

In DNA, the CDR3 is TGTGCCAGCAGCTTACAGACAGGCGATATCTCTGGAAACACCATATATTTT. Translation: CASSLQTGDISGNTIYF. The gene calls are TRBV7-9 and TRBJ1-3, with D possibly being TRBD1 (6 bases). Trimming took 2 bases from V and 0 from J, leaving 14 bases between them. Germline V gene lookup returns CDR1 SEHNR and CDR2 FQNEAQ (reference sequence). The CDR3 has 17 amino acids.

The gene calls are TRBV7-9 and TRBJ1-1; a weak D match, TRBD1 (5 bases). Germline CDR1 reads SEHNR; CDR2 reads FQNEAQ (reference sequence). CDR3 length: 13 amino acids. V lost 7 bases and J lost 5, with 14 bases in between. The CDR3 sequence: CASTPGGGTEAFF. The DNA of the CDR3 is TGTGCCAGCACCCCGGGGGGAGGAACTGAAGCTTTCTTT. The variable domain in full, with the rest retrieved from reference TRBV7-9 and TRBJ1-1, is DTGVSQNPRHKITKRGQNVTFRCDPISEHNRLYWYRQTLGQGPEFLTYFQNEAQLEKSRLLSDRFSAERPKGSFSTLEIQRTEQGDSAMYLCASTPGGGTEAFFGQGTRLTVV.

The rearrangement links TRBV10-3 to TRBJ2-1; 7 nucleotides match TRBD2. CDR1 and CDR2 (germline): ENHRY, SYGVKD. The V and J ends lost 7 bases and 4 bases, in that order; junction bases with no gene match: 4. This CDR3 comprises 13 residues. This CDR3 reads CAITGSGYNEQFF. In nucleotides, the CDR3 is TGTGCCATCACGGGTAGCGGGTACAATGAGCAGTTCTTC.

V and J are TRBV18 and TRBJ2-3, with unresolved D. This CDR3 has 11 residues. Trimming removed 6 bases from V and 2 bases from J, with 3 bases in between. The V gene's germline CDR1 is KGHSH and CDR2 LQKENI. The CDR3 region is CASSSTDTQYF. The DNA of the CDR3 is TGTGCCAGCTCGTCCACAGATACGCAGTATTTT. Together with reference TRBV18 and TRBJ2-3, the CDR3 gives the full variable domain: NAGVMQNPRHLVRRRGQEARLRCSPMKGHSHVYWYRQLPEEGLKFMVYLQKENIIDESGMPKERFSAEFPKEGPSILRIQQVVRGDSAAYFCASSSTDTQYFGPGTRLTVL.

The chain employs TRBV28 and TRBJ2-7, with D unclear. CDR1 is MDHEN and CDR2 is SYDVKM in the germline V gene. The CDR3 spans 11 residues. CDR3 in amino acids: CASSSPYEQYV. The CDR3 DNA follows: TGTGCCAGTAGTTCCCCCTACGAGCAGTACGTC.

The chain carries TRBV5-1 and TRBJ2-5; 7 nucleotides match TRBD1. The CDR3 consists of 15 residues. V was pared by 4 bases and J by 1 base, with 7 bases of the junction left unmatched. Germline-derived CDR1 and CDR2 are SGHRS and YFSETQ. The CDR3, as DNA: TGCGCCAGCAGCAAAGGACAGGCCCTCCAAGAGACCCAGTACTTC. Amino acids: CASSKGQALQETQYF.

V usage is TRBV6-2 or TRBV6-3 and J usage is TRBJ2-3; a weak D match, TRBD1 (6 bases). In germline, CDR1 is MNHEY, CDR2 SVGEGT. V dropped 5 bases and J dropped 2 bases, with 14 bases sitting between them. The CDR3 spans 15 residues. CDR3 sequence: CASSPPGASTDTQYF. The CDR3 coding sequence is TGTGCCAGCAGTCCCCCAGGGGCTTCCACAGATACGCAGTATTTT.

The chain employs TRBV2 and TRBJ1-5; 8 positions match TRBD1. V was pared by 2 bases and J by 7 bases, with 13 bases of the junction left unmatched. Germline CDR1 and CDR2: SNHLY and FYNNEI. The CDR3 is 17 amino acids. The CDR3 reads CASSETRTGGNTQPQHF. CDR3 DNA sequence: TGTGCCAGCAGTGAAACCCGAACAGGGGGTAATACCCAGCCCCAGCATTTT.

The rearrangement joins TRBV11-2 to TRBJ1-2; D not certain. Germline lookup yields CDR1 SGHAT and CDR2 FQNNGV. Trimming pared 0 bases from V and 0 bases from J, leaving 8 bases between. The CDR3 spans 15 residues. CDR3 DNA sequence: TGTGCCAGCAGCTTAGAGGCAGCTGCTAACTATGGCTACACCTTC. Translating it yields CASSLEAAANYGYTF.

V gene TRBV19 combines with J gene TRBJ2-1; 8 nucleotides align to TRBD1. The germline CDR1 and CDR2 sequences are LNHDA and SQIVND (reference sequence). This CDR3 spans 18 amino acids. With V trimmed by 6 bases and J by 6 bases, 19 bases remained unmatched. The CDR3 DNA follows: TGTGCCAGTAGCTCCTTCGAGCCTTGGACAGGGAGGTTCAATGAGCAGTTCTTC. It codes for CASSSFEPWTGRFNEQFF.

This clone was seen only once. The V gene is TRBV27, the J gene TRBJ1-5; D is uncertain. There are 16 residues in the CDR3. Trimming cost V 4 bases and J 0 bases, with 13 bases left between them. Per the germline V gene, CDR1 is MNHEY and CDR2 is SMNVEV (reference sequence). The CDR3 loop reads CASSSSPFYSNQPQHF. The CDR3 region has the DNA TGTGCCAGCAGTTCCTCCCCCTTTTATAGCAATCAGCCCCAGCATTTT.

The chain recombines TRBV19 with TRBJ1-2; D perhaps matches TRBD1 (5 bases). Deletions cut 7 bases from V and 4 bases from J, with 13 bases between. CDR3 length equals 13 residues. CDR1 is LNHDA and CDR2 is SQIVND in the germline V gene (reference sequence). In DNA, the CDR3 is TGTGCCAGTAACCCGGGACGGAGCTATGGCTACACCTTC. This translates into CASNPGRSYGYTF. Variable domain in full (rest from reference TRBV19 and TRBJ1-2): DGGITQSPKYLFRKEGQNVTLSCEQNLNHDAMYWYRQDPGQGLRLIYYSQIVNDFQKGDIAEGYSVSREKKESFPLTVTSAQKNPTAFYLCASNPGRSYGYTFGSGTRLTVV.

This chain connects TRBV7-9 to TRBJ1-5; D is possibly TRBD1 (6 bases). Germline-derived CDR1 and CDR2 are SEHNR and FQNEAQ (reference sequence). CDR3 size: 19 residues. With 5 bases removed from V and 3 bases from J, the gap between germline ends came to 26 bases. CDR3 nucleotide sequence: TGTGCCAGCAGCCGAACTACCGGGTGGGGGCCGGCTAACAATCAGCCCCAGCATTTT. Translated, it gives CASSRTTGWGPANNQPQHF. The full variable domain, its missing parts supplied by reference TRBV7-9 and TRBJ1-5, is DTGVSQNPRHKITKRGQNVTFRCDPISEHNRLYWYRQTLGQGPEFLTYFQNEAQLEKSRLLSDRFSAERPKGSFSTLEIQRTEQGDSAMYLCASSRTTGWGPANNQPQHFGDGTRLSIL.

The J gene is TRBJ1-3, the V gene TRBV9; D is perhaps TRBD1 (5 bases). With 3 bases removed from V and 2 bases from J, the gap between germline ends came to 21 bases. The length of the CDR3 is 18 residues. Germline CDR1 reads SGDLS; CDR2 reads YYNGEE. DNA of the CDR3: TGTGCCAGCAGCGCCGAAGGGTCAGGGCAGCGGGCTGGAAACACCATATATTTT. Encoded protein: CASSAEGSGQRAGNTIYF.